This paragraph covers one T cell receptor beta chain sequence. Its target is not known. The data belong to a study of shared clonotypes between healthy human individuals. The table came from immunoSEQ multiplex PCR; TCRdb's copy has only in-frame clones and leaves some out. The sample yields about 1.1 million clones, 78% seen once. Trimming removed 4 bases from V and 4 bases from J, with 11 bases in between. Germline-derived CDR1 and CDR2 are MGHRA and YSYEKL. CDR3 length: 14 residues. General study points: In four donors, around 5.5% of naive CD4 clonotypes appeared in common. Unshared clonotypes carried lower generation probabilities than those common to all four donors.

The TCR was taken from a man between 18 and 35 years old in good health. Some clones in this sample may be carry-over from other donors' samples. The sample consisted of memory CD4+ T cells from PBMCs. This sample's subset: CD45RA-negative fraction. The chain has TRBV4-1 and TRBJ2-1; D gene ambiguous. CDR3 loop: CASSPERYYNEQFF. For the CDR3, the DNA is TGCGCCAGCAGCCCAGAACGCTATTACAATGAGCAGTTCTTC.